The clone carrying this T cell receptor (beta chain) was picked up one time. Antigen unknown. The junction departs from the called germline gene at one end, perhaps through a read error. The data belong to a study of cytomegalovirus exposure and HLA in healthy donors. About the research overall: About 79% of approximately 400 genotyped donors fell in the Caucasian-associated ancestry cluster.

The study, taken as a whole, reports: About 87% or about 30% of the time was how often most TCR beta V segments were productive, according to an earlier analysis. In a later analysis, HLA-C alleles had the fewest associated TCRs, DRB1 alleles the most.

The donors gave bone marrow, and they were healthy. PCR primers comprised 60 Vbeta and 13 Jbeta primers. Here immunoSEQ multiplex PCR was the method, and the copy in TCRdb shows in-frame clones only, minus some. This table holds about 120,000 clones, over 60% found once. The germline CDR1 and CDR2 sequences are SSHAT and FNYEAQ (reference sequence). There are 15 residues in the CDR3. This TCR came from a woman aged 40 to 55 in good health and CMV-seropositive. This rearrangement joins TRBV7-7 to TRBJ2-3, with 7 bases aligning to TRBD1. Sequencing was performed on PBMCs. Written as DNA, the CDR3 is TGTGCTAGCAGCTTACAGACAGGGCCGACAGATACGCAGTATTTT. It is translated as CASSLQTGPTDTQYF.